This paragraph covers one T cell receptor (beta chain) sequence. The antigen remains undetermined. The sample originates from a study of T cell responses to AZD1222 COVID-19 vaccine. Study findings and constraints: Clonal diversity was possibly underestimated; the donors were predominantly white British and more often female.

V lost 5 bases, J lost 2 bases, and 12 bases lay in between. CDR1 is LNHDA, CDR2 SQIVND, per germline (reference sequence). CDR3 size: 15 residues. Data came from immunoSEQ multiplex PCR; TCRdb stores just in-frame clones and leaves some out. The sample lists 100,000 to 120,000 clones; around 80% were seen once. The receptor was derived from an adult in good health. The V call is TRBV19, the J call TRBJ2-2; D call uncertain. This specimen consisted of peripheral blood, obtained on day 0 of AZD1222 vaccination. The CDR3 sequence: CASSFLAPNTGELFF. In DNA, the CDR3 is TGTGCCAGTAGTTTTCTTGCGCCCAACACCGGGGAGCTGTTTTTT.